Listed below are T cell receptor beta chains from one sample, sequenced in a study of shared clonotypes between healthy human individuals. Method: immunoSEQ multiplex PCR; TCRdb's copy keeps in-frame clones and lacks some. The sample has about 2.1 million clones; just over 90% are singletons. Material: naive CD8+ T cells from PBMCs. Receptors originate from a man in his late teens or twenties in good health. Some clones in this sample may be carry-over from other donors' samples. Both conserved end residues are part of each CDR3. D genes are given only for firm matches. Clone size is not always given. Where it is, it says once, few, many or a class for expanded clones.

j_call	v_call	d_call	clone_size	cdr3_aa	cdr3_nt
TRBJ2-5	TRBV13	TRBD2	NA	CASSQPTSGEETQYF	TGTGCCAGCAGCCAACCGACTAGCGGGGAAGAGACCCAGTACTTC
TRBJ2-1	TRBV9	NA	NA	CASSARYTTYYNEQFF	TGTGCCAGCAGCGCCCGGTACACCACCTATTACAATGAGCAGTTCTTC
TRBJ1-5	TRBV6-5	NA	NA	CASSSSRYSNQPQHF	TGTGCCAGCAGTTCTTCCAGGTATAGCAATCAGCCCCAGCATTTT
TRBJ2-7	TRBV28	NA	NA	CASTLRGFSYEQYF	TGTGCCAGCACCCTGCGGGGTTTCTCCTACGAGCAGTACTTC
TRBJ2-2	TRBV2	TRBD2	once	CASGLIERGNTGELFF	TGTGCCAGCGGGCTGATTGAGCGGGGAAACACCGGGGAGCTGTTTTTT
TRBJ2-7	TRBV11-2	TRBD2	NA	CASSLVFRLAGGVEQYF	TGTGCCAGCAGCTTAGTCTTTCGCCTAGCGGGAGGTGTCGAGCAGTACTTC
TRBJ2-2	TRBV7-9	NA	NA	CAILDRNTGELFF	TGTGCCATCCTCGACCGGAACACCGGGGAGCTGTTTTTT
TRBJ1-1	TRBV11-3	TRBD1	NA	CASSSGQGDTEAFF	TGTGCCAGCAGCTCGGGACAGGGGGACACTGAAGCTTTCTTT
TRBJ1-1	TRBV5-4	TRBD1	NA	CASSPQGDTEAFF	TGTGCCAGCAGCCCCCAGGGGGACACTGAAGCTTTCTTT
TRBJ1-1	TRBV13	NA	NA	CASSSARPTYTEAFF	TGTGCCAGCAGCTCCGCCCGCCCGACCTACACTGAAGCTTTCTTT
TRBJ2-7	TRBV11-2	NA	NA	CASSLELHYYEQYF	TGTGCCAGCAGCTTAGAACTTCATTACTACGAGCAGTACTTC
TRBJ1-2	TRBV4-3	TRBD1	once	CASSPDWDSINYGYTF	TGCGCCAGCAGCCCTGACTGGGACAGCATTAACTATGGCTACACCTTC
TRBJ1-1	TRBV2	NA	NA	CASTGRNTEAFF	TGTGCCAGCACCGGCAGAAACACTGAAGCTTTCTTT
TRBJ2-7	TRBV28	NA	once	CASSHSSYEQYF	TGTGCCAGCAGCCACTCATCCTACGAGCAGTACTTC
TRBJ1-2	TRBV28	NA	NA	CASSLTRRNYGYTF	TGTGCCAGCAGTTTAACGCGCAGGAACTATGGCTACACCTTC
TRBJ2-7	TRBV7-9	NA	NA	CASSSQGSSYEQYF	TGTGCCAGCAGCTCCCAGGGGAGCTCCTACGAGCAGTACTTC
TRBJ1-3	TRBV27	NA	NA	CASSDRQIGSGNTIYF	TGTGCCAGCAGTGACCGACAGATTGGCTCTGGAAACACCATATATTTT
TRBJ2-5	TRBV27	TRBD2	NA	CASSPTSGRALGETQYF	TGTGCCAGCAGTCCGACTAGCGGGAGGGCCTTGGGGGAGACCCAGTACTTC